The 32 T cell receptor beta chains in this list originate from one sample, sequenced in a study of T-cell memory formation after mild COVID-19. TCRdb called the 5' RACE reads again in MiXCR, with one record for every CDR3 protein. The sample yields 400,000 or so distinct CDR3 sequences, around a fifth seen once. The sequencing sample was made of PBMCs or a T cell subset sorted from them (not recorded which). The receptors were gathered from an adult woman who had mild COVID-19 (a few samples of this study predate the infection). Cell type and time point are not known.

The J gene is TRBJ1-1, the V gene TRBV24-1; TRBD1 agrees at 12 bases. This CDR3 is 16 amino acids long. J lost 5 bases, V lost 4 bases, and 7 bases had no gene match. Germline V gene lookup returns CDR1 KGHDR and CDR2 SFDVKD. The CDR3 region is CATSERGTGGITEAFF. CDR3 nucleotide sequence: TGTGCCACCAGTGAGAGAGGGACAGGGGGCATTACTGAAGCTTTCTTT.

Only a few counts were recorded for this clonotype. The chain recombines TRBV5-5 with TRBJ1-1, with D unclear. This CDR3 is built from 17 residues. V gave up 1 base and J gave up 0 bases, with 16 bases separating them. The germline CDR1 and CDR2 sequences are SGHKS and YYEKEE (reference sequence). CDR3 coding DNA: TGTGCCAGCAGCTTGATGTGGGCGTGGGTCATGAACACTGAAGCTTTCTTT. This sequence encodes CASSLMWAWVMNTEAFF.

This clonotype was recorded a few times. CDR3 region: CASSLGQGVDEQYF. The CDR3 DNA sequence: TGCGCCAGCAGCTTGGGGCAGGGGGTCGACGAGCAGTACTTC. The chain carries TRBV5-1 and TRBJ2-7; TRBD1 agrees at 7 bases. The germline V gene has CDR1 SGHRS and CDR2 YFSETQ. This CDR3 has 14 residues. V lost 0 bases to trimming and J lost 5 bases; unmatched junction nucleotides: 5.

The V call is TRBV9, the J call TRBJ2-2, with TRBD1 matching over 9 bases. The CDR3 length is 15 residues. Germline values: CDR1 SGDLS, CDR2 YYNGEE. Trimming cost V 4 bases and J 4 bases; bases outside gene matches: 5. The CDR3 loop reads CASSPRQGVTGELFF. The CDR3, as DNA: TGTGCCAGCAGCCCGAGACAGGGGGTCACCGGGGAGCTGTTTTTT.

This clonotype showed up just a few times. V usage is TRBV2 and J usage is TRBJ1-2; no clear D gene. The ends were cut back, 5 bases at V and 1 base at J, with 14 bases in the middle. From germline, CDR1 is SNHLY and CDR2 FYNNEI. The CDR3 runs 15 residues. The CDR3 sequence: CASSRQQKVNYGYTF. DNA for the CDR3: TGTGCCAGCAGTCGTCAACAGAAAGTTAACTATGGCTACACCTTC.

The chain employs TRBV20-1 and TRBJ2-2; a weak D match, TRBD1 (7 bases). Germline values: CDR1 DFQATT, CDR2 SNEGSKA (reference sequence). This CDR3 is 14 amino acids long. V shed 6 bases and J shed 0 bases, with 11 bases lying between them. CDR3 residues: CSARRGANTGELFF. The CDR3 coding sequence is TGCAGTGCCCGCAGGGGGGCGAACACCGGGGAGCTGTTTTTT.

This clonotype has a handful of counts. V and J are TRBV28 and TRBJ2-2; TRBD1 might be the D (7 bases). Germline V gene data show CDR1 as MDHEN and CDR2 as SYDVKM. This CDR3 comprises 15 residues. Trimming shortened V by 3 bases and J by 6 bases, and 14 bases separated the two germline ends. The CDR3 region is CASSLSQGGAGELFF. CDR3 coding DNA: TGTGCCAGCAGTTTGAGTCAGGGGGGAGCCGGGGAGCTGTTTTTT. Together with reference TRBV28 and TRBJ2-2, the CDR3 gives the full variable domain: DVKVTQSSRYLVKRTGEKVFLECVQDMDHENMFWYRQDPGLGLRLIYFSYDVKMKEKGDIPEGYSVSREKKERFSLILESASTNQTSMYLCASSLSQGGAGELFFGEGSRLTVL.

This clonotype has a count of ten or more. The rearrangement joins TRBV5-4 to TRBJ2-1; 7 bases fit TRBD1. The CDR3 is 14 amino acids. The V segment lost 8 bases and the J segment 4 bases; nucleotides outside the gene matches: 9. Germline V gene data show CDR1 as SGHNT and CDR2 as YYREEE (reference sequence). The CDR3 DNA is TGTGCCAGTACAGGGGCGGGCTCTTACAATGAGCAGTTCTTC. Its translation is CASTGAGSYNEQFF.

This clonotype was seen only a few times. The chain recombines TRBV20-1 with TRBJ2-7; TRBD2 aligns across 9 bases. Germline V gene sequence: CDR1 DFQATT, CDR2 SNEGSKA (reference sequence). Unmatched junction bases numbered 3, after V lost 6 bases and J lost 3 bases. The CDR3 is 12 residues long. CDR3 loop: CSAASGIYEQYF. CDR3 nucleotides: TGCAGTGCGGCTAGCGGGATCTACGAGCAGTACTTC.

The rearrangement links TRBV7-9 to TRBJ1-2; D gene ambiguous. V was trimmed by 1 base and J by 11 bases, leaving 14 bases between them. Germline assignment: CDR1 SEHNR and CDR2 FQNEAQ (reference sequence). The CDR3 runs to 13 residues. Here the CDR3 DNA reads TGTGCCAGCAGCTTAGAAAAAGTCCCGGCGTACACCTTC. Protein sequence: CASSLEKVPAYTF. Full variable domain (missing parts from reference TRBV7-9 and TRBJ1-2): DTGVSQNPRHKITKRGQNVTFRCDPISEHNRLYWYRQTLGQGPEFLTYFQNEAQLEKSRLLSDRFSAERPKGSFSTLEIQRTEQGDSAMYLCASSLEKVPAYTFGSGTRLTVV.

The chain carries TRBV30 and TRBJ1-4; D not certain. The V end lost 2 bases, the J end lost 7 bases, and 5 bases lay between the germline ends. The CDR3 extends over 11 amino acids. Per the germline V gene, CDR1 is GTSNPN and CDR2 is SVGIG (reference sequence). The DNA for the CDR3 is TGTGCCTGGAGTATTCGTGAAAAACTGTTTTTT. Its protein product is CAWSIREKLFF.

This clonotype was picked up a small number of times. The genes are TRBV4-1 and TRBJ2-7, with D possibly TRBD1 on 6 matching bases. V gave up 3 bases and J gave up 0 bases, with 12 bases separating them. CDR1 is MGHRA and CDR2 is YSYEKL in the germline V gene. There are 15 residues in the CDR3. This chain's CDR3 is CASSQGADSSYEQYF. The CDR3 bases are TGCGCCAGCAGCCAGGGCGCGGACAGCTCCTACGAGCAGTACTTC.

In this sample, this clonotype turned up a few times. The V gene is TRBV30, the J gene TRBJ1-2; TRBD1 is a possible D gene (5 bases). The CDR3 length is 17 residues. V lost 0 bases, J lost 6 bases, and 23 bases lay in between. The germline gives CDR1 GTSNPN, CDR2 SVGIG (reference sequence). The CDR3 region is CAWSVLARPQDGNGYTF. In nucleotides, the CDR3 is TGTGCCTGGAGTGTTCTCGCCCGACCACAGGATGGAAATGGCTACACCTTC.

This chain links TRBV3-1 with TRBJ2-7, with 8 positions matching TRBD2. The CDR3 length is 13 residues. From germline, CDR1 is LGHDT and CDR2 YNNKEL (reference sequence). Trimming removed 1 base from V and 7 bases from J; junction bases left unmatched: 3. CDR3 nucleotides: TGTGCCAGCAGCCAAGGGGTAGCGGGAGAGCAGTACTTC. As protein: CASSQGVAGEQYF.

This sequence joins TRBV6-1 and TRBJ2-2, with 7 nucleotides matching TRBD2. The germline V gene has CDR1 MNHNS and CDR2 SASEGT. The junction had 4 bases not matched to a gene; V was cut back by 6 bases and J by 0 bases. The CDR3 is 15 residues long. The DNA for the CDR3 is TGTGCCAGCAGCCACGGGACTACGAACACCGGGGAGCTGTTTTTT. Amino acids: CASSHGTTNTGELFF.

This chain connects TRBV25-1 to TRBJ1-2, with TRBD1 matching over 12 bases. The germline V gene encodes CDR1 MGHDK and CDR2 SYGVNS. Unmatched junction bases numbered 10, after V lost 5 bases and J lost 3 bases. There are 17 residues in the CDR3. The CDR3 region has the DNA TGTGCCAGCAGTCAAGGGACAGGGGGCCAATCTGACTATGGCTACACCTTC. This encodes CASSQGTGGQSDYGYTF.

This clonotype has a count of ten or more. The chain has TRBV6-1 and TRBJ2-7; 9 bases map to TRBD2. The length of the CDR3 is 16 residues. Germline CDR1 reads MNHNS; CDR2 reads SASEGT. V lost 2 bases and J lost 1; bases outside the gene matches: 6. CDR3 sequence: CASSEWVSGGSYEQYF. The CDR3 DNA follows: TGTGCCAGCAGTGAATGGGTTAGCGGGGGATCCTACGAGCAGTACTTC.

Notes on this clonotype: A read error may account for a junction end that differs from germline. The rearrangement uses TRBV5-1 and TRBJ1-2; 8 bases are a match to TRBD1. The CDR3 loop spans 14 amino acids. Germline V gene data show CDR1 as SGHRS and CDR2 as YFSETQ. The CDR3 coding sequence is TGTGCCAGCAGCTTCGGGACAGGCCCTTATGGCTACACCTTC. This translates into CASSFGTGPYGYTF.

This rearrangement joins TRBV20-1 to TRBJ2-7; 13 bases match TRBD2. CDR3 length: 15 amino acids. Germline CDR1 and CDR2: DFQATT and SNEGSKA (reference sequence). The CDR3 DNA sequence: TGCAGCGGAACCCCGACTAGCGGGGGGACCTACGAGCAGTACTTC. As protein: CSGTPTSGGTYEQYF.

CDR3 sequence: CASSKGPANTGELFF. The DNA of the CDR3 is TGTGCCAGCAGCAAAGGACCGGCGAACACCGGGGAGCTGTTTTTT. V gene TRBV7-2 combines with J gene TRBJ2-2; D remains ambiguous. The CDR3 spans 15 residues. Trimming stripped 5 bases from V and 0 bases from J, with 10 bases between. Per the germline V gene, CDR1 is SGHTA and CDR2 is FQGNSA.

This chain uses TRBV5-1 with TRBJ1-2, with D hard to call. Trimming left V 0 bases short and J 5 bases short, with 8 bases between. The V gene's germline CDR1 is SGHRS and CDR2 YFSETQ. The CDR3 loop spans 13 amino acids. CDR3: CASSLDVSYGYTF. The CDR3 nucleotides read TGCGCCAGCAGCTTGGACGTGTCGTATGGCTACACCTTC.

This chain uses TRBV10-3 with TRBJ2-5, with D unclear. Trimming pared 4 bases from V and 6 bases from J, leaving 12 bases between. There are 13 residues in the CDR3. Looked up from germline, CDR1 is ENHRY and CDR2 is SYGVKD. Written as DNA, the CDR3 is TGTGCCATCAGTGGCGACACGGCGAAGACCCAGTACTTC. Amino acid sequence: CAISGDTAKTQYF.

This clonotype was counted only a few times. The chain uses TRBV29-1 and TRBJ1-4; D call uncertain. Germline assignment: CDR1 SQVTM and CDR2 ANQGSEA. V lost 8 bases and J 4 bases, leaving 8 bases between the germline ends. This CDR3 has 11 residues. The CDR3 nucleotides read TGCAGCTCCCGTGTTAATGAAAAACTGTTTTTT. Protein product: CSSRVNEKLFF.

This clonotype came up a few times. This chain's CDR3 is CASHAAGSPLHF. The CDR3 DNA is TGTGCCAGCCACGCAGCCGGATCACCCCTCCACTTT. The V and J genes are TRBV12-3 or TRBV12-4 and TRBJ1-6, with D hard to call. The CDR3 totals 12 residues. V was shortened by 8 bases and J by 10 bases, with 12 bases between the two germline ends.

This clonotype was counted only a few times. The chain carries TRBV4-1 and TRBJ1-1; 7 nucleotides agree with TRBD1. After removal of 1 base from V and 2 bases from J, the junction contained 7 bases not matched to a gene. The CDR3 loop spans 16 amino acids. CDR1 is MGHRA and CDR2 is YSYEKL in the germline V gene. CDR3: CASSQATGTANTEAFF. The CDR3 nucleotides read TGCGCCAGCAGCCAAGCTACCGGGACAGCCAACACTGAAGCTTTCTTT.

The sample holds a few counts of this clonotype. The gene calls are TRBV5-5 and TRBJ2-2; D gene ambiguous. Germline V gives CDR1 SGHKS, CDR2 YYEKEE (reference sequence). This CDR3 contains 15 residues. The V gene lost 0 bases and the J gene lost 5 bases, with 11 bases spanning the gap. In DNA form, the CDR3 reads TGTGCCAGCAGCTTGGAAGGGCTTGGGACCGGGGAGCTGTTTTTT. As protein: CASSLEGLGTGELFF.

V is TRBV6-5 and J is TRBJ1-1; TRBD1 matches at 7 bases. CDR1 MNHEY and CDR2 SVGAGI come from the germline V gene. The CDR3 extends over 14 amino acids. V shed 7 bases and J 1 base; nucleotides not matched to a gene: 6. This CDR3 reads CASTLQGKNTEAFF. The CDR3 coding sequence is TGTGCCAGCACCCTACAGGGGAAGAACACTGAAGCTTTCTTT.

The V and J genes are TRBV10-3 and TRBJ1-1; perhaps TRBD1 as D (5 bases). V was trimmed by 5 bases and J by 3 bases, leaving 19 bases between them. This CDR3 has 16 amino acids. The germline gives CDR1 ENHRY, CDR2 SYGVKD. The CDR3 bases are TGTGCCATCAGTAAGACGATGCAGGGAGGAGACACTGAAGCTTTCTTT. Protein: CAISKTMQGGDTEAFF.

This clonotype was recorded at least ten times. The chain recombines TRBV7-9 with TRBJ2-1; perhaps TRBD2 as D (6 bases). CDR3 length equals 13 residues. Germline V gene data show CDR1 as SEHNR and CDR2 as FQNEAQ (reference sequence). The V and J ends lost 1 base and 6 bases respectively, with 7 bases between them. The CDR3 nucleotides read TGTGCCAGCAGCTTAGGGGGAGGCAATGAGCAGTTCTTC. The encoded protein is CASSLGGGNEQFF.

The chain uses TRBV5-1 and TRBJ2-3, with D possibly matching TRBD2 (6 bases). With 8 bases removed from V and 4 bases from J, the gap between germline ends came to 17 bases. Germline CDR1 SGHRS, CDR2 YFSETQ. The CDR3 has 14 amino acids. The CDR3, as DNA: TGCGCCAGTTCTCTAGCGTATAGTTCAGATACGCAGTATTTT. This sequence encodes CASSLAYSSDTQYF.

This clonotype was recorded at least ten times. J is TRBJ2-7 and V is TRBV9, with D perhaps matching TRBD1 (6 bases). The germline V gene encodes CDR1 SGDLS and CDR2 YYNGEE. The V end lost 0 bases, the J end lost 2 bases, and 9 bases lay between the germline ends. CDR3 length equals 14 residues. For the CDR3, the DNA is TGTGCCAGCAGCGTAGAGGACAGCCCCTACGAGCAGTACTTC. Protein: CASSVEDSPYEQYF.

This sequence joins TRBV7-2 and TRBJ2-7; the D gene is possibly TRBD2 (6 bases). Germline loops: CDR1 SGHTA, CDR2 FQGNSA. CDR3 length: 14 amino acids. V shed 8 bases and J shed 3 bases, with 17 bases lying between them. The DNA for the CDR3 is TGTGCCAGCGGCCTAGTGGGGGGTCACTACGAGCAGTACTTC. Translation gives CASGLVGGHYEQYF.